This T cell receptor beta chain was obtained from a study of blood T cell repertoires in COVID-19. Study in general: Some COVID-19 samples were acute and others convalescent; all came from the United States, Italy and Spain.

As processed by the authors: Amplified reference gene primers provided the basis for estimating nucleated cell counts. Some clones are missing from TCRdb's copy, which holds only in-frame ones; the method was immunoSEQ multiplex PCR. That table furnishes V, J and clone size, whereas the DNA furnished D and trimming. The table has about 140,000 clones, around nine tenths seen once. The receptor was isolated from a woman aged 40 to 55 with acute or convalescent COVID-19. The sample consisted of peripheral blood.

CDR3 region: CASSSQGAKTYEQYF. CDR3 coding DNA: TGTGCCAGTAGTTCTCAAGGGGCGAAAACCTACGAGCAGTACTTC. This chain joins TRBV19 and TRBJ2-7; D might be TRBD1 (5 bases). Germline V lookup: CDR1 LNHDA, CDR2 SQIVND (reference sequence). The CDR3 covers 15 residues. The V and J ends lost 5 bases and 2 bases respectively, with 16 bases between them.